This T cell receptor beta chain came from a study of read filtering for tumor transcriptome and immune sequencing. Study in general: Mean patient age was roughly 70 years, range about 40 to 85; 16 to 20 male, 14 female. IR-seq gave about 3.5 to 11 million TCR reads per sample; RNA-seq gave roughly 75 to 1,400.

This CDR3 comprises 15 residues. Losses at the gene ends were 0 bases for V and 2 bases for J; bases not matched to a gene: 2. Looked up from germline, CDR1 is SGHRS and CDR2 is YFSETQ. This clonotype was recorded at least ten times. Its target is unknown. Study outcomes and limitations: Correlation between methods rose after single-read clonotypes were removed.

Every patient had bone marrow sampled while the disease was active. Molecular barcoded adaptors covering alpha/delta and beta/gamma chains were used on roughly 400 ng RNA. TCRdb called the reads again in MiXCR, with one record for every CDR3 protein. The repertoire consists of 75,000 to 90,000 distinct CDR3 sequences, with around an eighth occurring once and the leading ten covering under 15%. The source is a donor at least 40 years old with multiple myeloma. This chain links TRBV5-1 with TRBJ2-1; TRBD1 matches at 7 bases. Sequencing was done on a sample of a population of CD138-negative cells sorted from bone marrow. CDR3 loop: CASSLAGTAYNEQFF. The CDR3 nucleotides read TGCGCCAGCAGCTTGGCCGGGACAGCCTACAATGAGCAGTTCTTC.